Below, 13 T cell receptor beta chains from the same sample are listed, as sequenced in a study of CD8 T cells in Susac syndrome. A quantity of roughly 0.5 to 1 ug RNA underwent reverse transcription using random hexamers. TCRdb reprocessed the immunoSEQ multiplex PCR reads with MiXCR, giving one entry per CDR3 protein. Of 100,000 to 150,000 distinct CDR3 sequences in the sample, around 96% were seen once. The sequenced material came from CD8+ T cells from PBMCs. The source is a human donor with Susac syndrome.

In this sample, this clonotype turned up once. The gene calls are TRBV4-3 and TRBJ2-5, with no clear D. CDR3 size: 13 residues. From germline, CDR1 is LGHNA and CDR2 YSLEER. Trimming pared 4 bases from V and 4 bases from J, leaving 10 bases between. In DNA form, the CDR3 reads TGCGCCAGCAGCCCCTCCCTTACAGAGACCCAGTACTTC. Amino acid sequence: CASSPSLTETQYF.

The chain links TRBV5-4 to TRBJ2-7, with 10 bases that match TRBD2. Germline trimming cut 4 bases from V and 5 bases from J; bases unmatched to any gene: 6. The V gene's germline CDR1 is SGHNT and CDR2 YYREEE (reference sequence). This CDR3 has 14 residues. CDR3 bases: TGTGCCAGCAGCATAAGCGGGAGGGTCGACGAGCAGTACTTC. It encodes CASSISGRVDEQYF.

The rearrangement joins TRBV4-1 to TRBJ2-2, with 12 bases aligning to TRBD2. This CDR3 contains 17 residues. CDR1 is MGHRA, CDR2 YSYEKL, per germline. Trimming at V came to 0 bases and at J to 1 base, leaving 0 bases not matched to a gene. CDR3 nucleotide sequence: TGCGCCAGCAGCCAAGAGGGACTAGCGGGGAACACCGGGGAGCTGTTTTTT. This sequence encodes CASSQEGLAGNTGELFF.

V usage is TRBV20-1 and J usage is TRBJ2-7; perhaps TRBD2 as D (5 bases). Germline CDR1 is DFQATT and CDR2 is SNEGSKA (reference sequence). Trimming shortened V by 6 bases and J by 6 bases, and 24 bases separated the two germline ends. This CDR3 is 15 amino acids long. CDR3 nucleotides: TGCAGTGCCAGAAGGCTAACGGGAAACTCCCGCGAGCAGTACTTC. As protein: CSARRLTGNSREQYF.

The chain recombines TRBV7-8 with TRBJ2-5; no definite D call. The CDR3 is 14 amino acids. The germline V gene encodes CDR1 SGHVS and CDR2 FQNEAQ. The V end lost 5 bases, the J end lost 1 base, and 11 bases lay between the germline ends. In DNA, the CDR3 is TGTGCCAGCAGCCGACCGGAGTTCCAAGAGACCCAGTACTTC. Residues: CASSRPEFQETQYF.

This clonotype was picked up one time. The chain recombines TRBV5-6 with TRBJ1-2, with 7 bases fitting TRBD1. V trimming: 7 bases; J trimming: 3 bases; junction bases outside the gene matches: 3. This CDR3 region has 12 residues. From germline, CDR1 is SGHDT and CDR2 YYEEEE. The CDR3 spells CASLQGDYGYTF. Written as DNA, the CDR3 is TGTGCCAGCCTGCAGGGGGACTATGGCTACACCTTC.

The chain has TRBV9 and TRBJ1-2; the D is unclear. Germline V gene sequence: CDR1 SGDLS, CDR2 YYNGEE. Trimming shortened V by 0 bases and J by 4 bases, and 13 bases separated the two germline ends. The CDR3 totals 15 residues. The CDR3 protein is CASSVDLGVPYGYTF. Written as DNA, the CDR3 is TGTGCCAGCAGCGTAGATCTCGGGGTCCCCTATGGCTACACCTTC. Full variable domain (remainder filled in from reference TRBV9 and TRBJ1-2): DSGVTQTPKHLITATGQRVTLRCSPRSGDLSVYWYQQSLDQGLQFLIQYYNGEERAKGNILERFSAQQFPDLHSELNLSSLELGDSALYFCASSVDLGVPYGYTFGSGTRLTVV.

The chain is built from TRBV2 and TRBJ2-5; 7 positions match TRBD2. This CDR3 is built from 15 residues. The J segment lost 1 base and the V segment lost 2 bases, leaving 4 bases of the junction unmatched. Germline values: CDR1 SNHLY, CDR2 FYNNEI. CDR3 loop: CASSETAGTQETQYF. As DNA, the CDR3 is TGTGCCAGCAGTGAAACAGCGGGGACCCAAGAGACCCAGTACTTC.

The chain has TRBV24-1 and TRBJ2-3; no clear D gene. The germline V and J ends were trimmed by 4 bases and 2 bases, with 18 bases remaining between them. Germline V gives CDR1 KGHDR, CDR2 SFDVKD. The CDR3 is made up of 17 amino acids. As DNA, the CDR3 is TGTGCCACCAGTGACCGCCCCGGGCAGGCTGACACAGATACGCAGTATTTT. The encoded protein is CATSDRPGQADTDTQYF.

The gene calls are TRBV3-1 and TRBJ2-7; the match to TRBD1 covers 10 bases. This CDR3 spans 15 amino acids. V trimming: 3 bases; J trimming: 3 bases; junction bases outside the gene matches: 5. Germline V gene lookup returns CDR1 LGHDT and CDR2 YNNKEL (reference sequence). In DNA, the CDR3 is TGTGCCAGCAGCCATGCCGGGACAGGGGACTACGAGCAGTACTTC. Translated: CASSHAGTGDYEQYF.

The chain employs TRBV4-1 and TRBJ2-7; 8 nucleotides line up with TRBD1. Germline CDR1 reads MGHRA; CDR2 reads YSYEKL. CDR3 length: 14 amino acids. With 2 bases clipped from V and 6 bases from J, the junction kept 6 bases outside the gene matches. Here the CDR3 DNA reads TGCGCCAGCAGCCAAACGGGACAGGTTCCCGAGCAGTACTTC. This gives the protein CASSQTGQVPEQYF.

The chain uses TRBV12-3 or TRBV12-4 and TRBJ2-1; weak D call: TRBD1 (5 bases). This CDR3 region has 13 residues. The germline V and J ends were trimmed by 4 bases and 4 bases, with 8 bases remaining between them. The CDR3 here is CASSWTLYNEQFF. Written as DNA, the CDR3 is TGTGCCAGCAGTTGGACACTTTACAATGAGCAGTTCTTC.

The CDR3 reads CASSHLWEWDRGPYQETQYF. The CDR3 DNA reads as TGCGCCAGCAGCCACCTCTGGGAGTGGGACAGGGGGCCCTACCAAGAGACCCAGTACTTC. The chain couples TRBV4-1 to TRBJ2-5, with TRBD1 identical over 12 bases. The CDR3 covers 20 residues. With 3 bases clipped from V and 0 bases from J, the junction kept 14 bases outside the gene matches. The germline V gene has CDR1 MGHRA and CDR2 YSYEKL.